This entry is about one TCR beta chain. The same CDR3 arises from other DNA sequences in this sample as well. Use of 60 Vbeta and 13 Jbeta primers characterized the PCR. Method: immunoSEQ multiplex PCR; TCRdb's copy keeps in-frame clones and lacks some. This repertoire shows 120,000 to 150,000 clones, over 65% found once; its top ten account for approximately 1.6%. The data belong to a study of cytomegalovirus exposure and HLA in healthy donors. Germline V gene lookup returns CDR1 MNHEY and CDR2 SVGAGI. Trimming cost V 2 bases and J 1 base, with 6 bases left between them. CDR3 length: 14 residues. V usage is TRBV6-5 and J usage is TRBJ1-3, with D perhaps matching TRBD1 (5 bases). The sequenced sample was PBMCs. This TCR was sampled from a woman aged 30 to 39 in good health and CMV-seronegative. The CDR3 reads CASSYGGSGNTIYF. The CDR3, as DNA: TGTGCCAGCAGTTACGGGGGGTCTGGAAACACCATATATTTT.